This T cell receptor beta chain was recovered during a study of blood T cells in healthy people across ages (dated by TCRdb to about 2015). About the study as a whole: Template switching captured roughly one uniquely barcoded TCR beta cDNA molecule per two T cells in model experiments. The study measured age-related changes in TCR beta repertoire diversity using deep sequencing normalized with unique cDNA molecular identifiers. Four age groups were formed from the donors: young (average approximately 17 years), middle-aged (approximately 39), aged (approximately 60) and long-lived (around 82). To avoid experimental bias, donors of different ages were distributed randomly across sequencing lanes. The study analyzed two additional independent replicas of 1 million unique cDNA reads from the same blood draw for two donors, one aged 18 to 29 and one aged 80 or older.

Taken from the germline V gene (reference sequence), the CDR1 and CDR2 loops are SEHNR and FQNEAQ. From the cysteine up to the phenylalanine, the CDR3 has a length of 14 residues. Solely the CDR3 DNA is kept, with 42 bases framed from the first base. Libraries were made using 5' RACE. For sequencing, an Illumina HiSeq 2500 was employed. The second PCR ran for about 6 to 12 cycles and used a J-beta primer mix along with a sample-barcoded 5' primer. A unique molecular identifier was introduced onto each TCR beta cDNA molecule by a template-switch 5' adaptor carrying 12 random nucleotides. Each sample yielded at least 2.5 million CDR3-containing paired-end reads. First-strand cDNA synthesis was performed from all RNA using the Mint cDNA synthesis kit, with priming by a TRBC-specific oligonucleotide. Following uracil-DNA glycosylase treatment, a first 18-cycle PCR with universal primers M1SS and BC2_uni_R was performed on all cDNA. As for how the authors treated the data: For normalization, 1 million high-quality reads, each with a distinct molecular identifier, were randomly selected from each sample. Reads with shared molecular identifiers were discarded instead of being binned into consensus sequences. MiTCR, run with a Q25 quality threshold and the strictest error-elimination algorithm, handled CDR3 identification, clonotype clustering and error correction. Lower-bound total TCR beta diversity was estimated with a nonparametric unseen species model using Euler transformation. The public reads were reprocessed in TCRdb via fastp at Q25 and MiXCR, keeping in-frame beta chains. Identical CDR3 protein sequences are pooled into one entry, listed with their most common genes and DNA. It is TCRdb's table, rather than the study itself, that gives the V and J calls and clone size. The sample table records 950,000 to 1,200,000 distinct CDR3 sequences; around two fifths of these occur just once. Under 15% of the sample lies in the top ten.

Results and caveats for the whole study, not just this receptor: Compared with the aged group, more naive CD4+ T cells, fewer expanded clones and increased TCR diversity were shown by the long-lived group, suggesting age selection. Observed TCR beta diversity per million T cells fell roughly linearly with age, and a significant reduction was already apparent by age about 43. Observed TCR beta diversity correlated strongly with the percentage of naive T cells measured by flow cytometry. Since profiling was done on bulk unsorted PBMCs, naive and antigen-experienced compartments could not be conclusively compared. Estimates of total diversity based on one million sequenced T cells were considered lower bounds and underestimates. The CMV infection status of donors was not known, potentially confounding age-related changes in expanded clonotypes.

This clonotype was seen repeatedly, ten times or more. Its target antigen remains unknown. One junction end disagrees with the germline gene, perhaps due to a read error. Systemically healthy Caucasian individuals from Russia, approximately 39 in total and aged about 6 to 90 years, were included as donors. Each donor gave approximately 9.3 milliliters of peripheral blood, collected into EDTA-treated Vacutainer tubes. Ficoll-Paque density-gradient centrifugation was used to isolate PBMCs, with at least 6 million obtained per sample. Total RNA, at least 5 micrograms per sample, was extracted from PBMCs with Trizol reagent. For every donor, flow cytometry on a PBMC aliquot measured the percentage of naive CD45RAhigh/CD27high T cells.

The chain uses TRBV7-9 and TRBJ1-2, with TRBD1 matching 10 junction bases. The TCR comes from a man aged 18 to 30 in good health. Sequencing was done on a sample of blood. The sequenced DNA is TGCGCCAGCAGCTTGGGGACAGGGGATTATGGCTACACCTTC. Translation gives CASSLGTGDYGYTF.